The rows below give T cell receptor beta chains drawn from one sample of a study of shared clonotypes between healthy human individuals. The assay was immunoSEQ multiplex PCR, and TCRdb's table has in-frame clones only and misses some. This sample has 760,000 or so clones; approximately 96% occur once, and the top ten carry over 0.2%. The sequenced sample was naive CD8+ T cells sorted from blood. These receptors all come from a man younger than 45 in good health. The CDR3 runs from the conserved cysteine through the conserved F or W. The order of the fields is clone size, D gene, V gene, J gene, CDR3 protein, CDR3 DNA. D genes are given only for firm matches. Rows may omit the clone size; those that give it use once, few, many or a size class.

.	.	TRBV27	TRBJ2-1	CASSFQRGNEQFF	TGTGCCAGCAGTTTCCAGAGGGGCAATGAGCAGTTCTTC
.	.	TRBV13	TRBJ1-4	CASSSYRSNEKLFF	TGTGCCAGCAGCTCCTACAGGAGTAATGAAAAACTGTTTTTT
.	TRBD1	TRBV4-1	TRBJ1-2	CASSPQGTANYGYTF	TGCGCCAGCAGCCCACAGGGGACCGCTAACTATGGCTACACCTTC
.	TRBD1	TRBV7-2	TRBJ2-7	CASSPSTGGVVYEQYF	TGTGCCAGCAGTCCATCCACAGGGGGCGTGGTCTACGAGCAGTACTTC
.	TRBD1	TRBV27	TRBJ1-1	CASSLGTGAMNTEAFF	TGTGCCAGCAGTTTAGGGACAGGGGCGATGAACACTGAAGCTTTCTTT
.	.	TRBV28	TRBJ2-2	CASSLFLAGLPTGELFF	TGTGCCAGCAGTTTATTTCTCGCGGGTCTTCCCACCGGGGAGCTGTTTTTT
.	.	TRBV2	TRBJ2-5	CASKSGRMLQETQYF	TGTGCCAGCAAATCGGGTCGGATGTTACAAGAGACCCAGTACTTC
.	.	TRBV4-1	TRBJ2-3	CASSLLTSSTDTQYF	TGCGCCAGCAGCCTCCTGACTAGTTCCACAGATACGCAGTATTTT
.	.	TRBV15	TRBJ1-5	CATSRDYGGGQPQHF	TGTGCCACCAGCAGAGATTATGGGGGAGGGCAGCCCCAGCATTTT
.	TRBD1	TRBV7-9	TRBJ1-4	CAVGEDRSNEKLFF	TGTGCCGTGGGGGAGGACAGGTCTAATGAAAAACTGTTTTTT
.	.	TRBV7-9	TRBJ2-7	CASSPWTTYEQYF	TGTGCCAGCAGCCCTTGGACGACCTACGAGCAGTACTTC
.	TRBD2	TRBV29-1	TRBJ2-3	CSVEEASGSYTDTQYF	TGCAGCGTTGAAGAGGCTAGCGGGAGTTACACAGATACGCAGTATTTT
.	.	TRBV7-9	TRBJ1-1	CASSPTSMNTEAFF	TGTGCCAGCAGCCCGACGTCCATGAACACTGAAGCTTTCTTT
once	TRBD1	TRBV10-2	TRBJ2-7	CASRDSAYEQYF	TGCGCCTCACGGGACAGCGCCTACGAGCAGTACTTC
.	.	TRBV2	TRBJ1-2	CASSEKSVNYGYTF	TGTGCCAGCAGTGAAAAAAGTGTGAACTATGGCTACACCTTC
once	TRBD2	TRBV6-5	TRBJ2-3	CASSPIAGEFDTQYF	TGTGCCAGCAGTCCTATAGCGGGAGAGTTTGATACGCAGTATTTT
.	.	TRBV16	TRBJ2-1	CASSQSQTSYNNEQFF	TGTGCCAGCAGCCAATCGCAAACTAGCTATAACAATGAGCAGTTCTTC
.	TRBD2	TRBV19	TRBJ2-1	CASNDLAGAYNEQFF	TGTGCCAGTAACGATCTAGCGGGAGCCTACAATGAGCAGTTCTTC
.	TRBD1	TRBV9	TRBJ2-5	CASSAHPGQGKGQETQYF	TGTGCCAGCAGCGCTCATCCGGGACAGGGGAAGGGCCAAGAGACCCAGTACTTC
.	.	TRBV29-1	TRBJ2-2	CSVEWPNTGELFF	TGCAGCGTTGAGTGGCCGAACACCGGGGAGCTGTTTTTT
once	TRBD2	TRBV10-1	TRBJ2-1	CASSGLAGADEQFF	TGCGCCAGCAGCGGACTAGCGGGAGCTGATGAGCAGTTCTTC
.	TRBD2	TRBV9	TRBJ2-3	CASSVGGAGDRETQYF	TGTGCCAGCAGCGTAGGGGGAGCGGGAGATCGGGAAACGCAGTATTTT
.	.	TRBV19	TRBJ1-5	CASSWPGGSQPQHF	TGTGCCAGTAGCTGGCCGGGGGGATCTCAGCCCCAGCATTTT
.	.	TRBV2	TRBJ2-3	CASSRIAASTDTQYF	TGTGCCAGCAGTAGGATAGCGGCTAGCACAGATACGCAGTATTTT
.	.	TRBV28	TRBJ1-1	CASSFGENTEAFF	TGTGCCAGCAGTTTCGGGGAGAACACTGAAGCTTTCTTT
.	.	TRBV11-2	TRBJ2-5	CASSSTWTDQETQYF	TGTGCCAGCAGCTCTACATGGACAGACCAAGAGACCCAGTACTTC
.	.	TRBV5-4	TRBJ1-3	CASSLRGNSGNTIYF	TGTGCCAGCAGCCTCAGGGGCAATTCTGGAAACACCATATATTTT
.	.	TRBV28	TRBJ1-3	CASSLIGSSGNTIYF	TGTGCCAGCAGTTTAATAGGGAGCTCTGGAAACACCATATATTTT
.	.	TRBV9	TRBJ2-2	CASSVRPGTLNTGELFF	TGTGCCAGCAGCGTCCGGCCCGGGACACTGAACACCGGGGAGCTGTTTTTT
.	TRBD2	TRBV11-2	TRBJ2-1	CASIPSSGRSSYNEQFF	TGTGCCAGCATCCCCTCTAGCGGGAGGAGCTCCTACAATGAGCAGTTCTTC
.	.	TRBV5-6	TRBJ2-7	CASSLLEDSSYEQYF	TGTGCCAGCAGCTTGTTAGAGGACAGTTCCTACGAGCAGTACTTC
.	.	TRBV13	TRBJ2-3	CASSPWGLLLDTQYF	TGTGCCAGCAGCCCGTGGGGACTCCTTCTGGATACGCAGTATTTT
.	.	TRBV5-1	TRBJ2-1	CASTGTDYNEQFF	TGCGCCAGCACCGGGACTGACTACAATGAGCAGTTCTTC
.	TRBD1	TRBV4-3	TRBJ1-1	CASSHRTGRTEAFF	TGCGCCAGCAGCCACCGGACAGGGCGGACTGAAGCTTTCTTT
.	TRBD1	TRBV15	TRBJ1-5	CATSSGTGSLQPQHF	TGTGCCACCAGCAGTGGGACAGGGAGTTTACAGCCCCAGCATTTT
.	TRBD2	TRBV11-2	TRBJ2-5	CASSEYRLASETQYF	TGTGCCAGCAGCGAATATCGACTAGCGTCGGAGACCCAGTACTTC
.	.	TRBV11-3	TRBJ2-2	CASSFSTGELFF	TGTGCCAGCAGCTTCTCCACCGGGGAGCTGTTTTTT
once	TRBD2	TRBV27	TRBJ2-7	CASTSAGAGREQYF	TGTGCCAGCACCTCAGCGGGAGCGGGGCGCGAGCAGTACTTC
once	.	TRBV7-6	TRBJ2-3	CASSVPQGTLSSPDTQYF	TGTGCCAGCAGCGTCCCCCAGGGGACACTCTCCTCCCCAGATACGCAGTATTTT
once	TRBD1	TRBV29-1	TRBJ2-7	CSVEEGAGTGSHEQYF	TGCAGCGTTGAGGAGGGCGCCGGGACAGGGAGTCATGAGCAGTACTTC
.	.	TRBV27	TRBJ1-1	CASSYYQGNTEAFF	TGTGCCAGCAGCTATTACCAAGGAAACACTGAAGCTTTCTTT
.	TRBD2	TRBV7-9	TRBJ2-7	CASSKPTSGFYEQYF	TGTGCCAGCAGCAAACCGACTAGCGGCTTCTACGAGCAGTACTTC
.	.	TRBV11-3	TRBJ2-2	CASSDRDGPTGELFF	TGTGCCAGCAGCGACCGGGACGGACCCACCGGGGAGCTGTTTTTT
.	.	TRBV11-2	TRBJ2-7	CASSRDSLNYEQYF	TGTGCCAGCAGCCGAGACAGTTTGAACTACGAGCAGTACTTC
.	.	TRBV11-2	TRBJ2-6	CASSLQGFPSGANVLTF	TGTGCCAGCAGCTTACAAGGGTTCCCGTCTGGGGCCAACGTCCTGACTTTC
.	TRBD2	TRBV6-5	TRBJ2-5	CASVGGSGETQYF	TGTGCCAGCGTTGGCGGGAGTGGGGAGACCCAGTACTTC
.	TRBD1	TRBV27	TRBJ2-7	CASSLSRGPSYEQYF	TGTGCCAGCAGTTTATCGAGGGGGCCCTCCTACGAGCAGTACTTC
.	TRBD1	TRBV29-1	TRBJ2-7	CSVAPRTGVNYEQYF	TGCAGCGTAGCGCCTAGGACAGGGGTCAACTACGAGCAGTACTTC
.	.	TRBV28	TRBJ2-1	CASRLRVGNEQFF	TGTGCCAGCAGACTCCGGGTCGGCAATGAGCAGTTCTTC
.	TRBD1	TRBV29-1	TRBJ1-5	CSVSGGGSNQPQHF	TGCAGCGTTTCAGGGGGCGGGAGCAATCAGCCCCAGCATTTT
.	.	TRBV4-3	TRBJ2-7	CASSQDSDGFFDEQYF	TGCGCCAGCAGCCAAGACAGCGATGGGTTTTTCGACGAGCAGTACTTC
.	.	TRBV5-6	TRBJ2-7	CASSFRDIQYEQYF	TGTGCCAGCAGCTTCCGGGACATACAATACGAGCAGTACTTC
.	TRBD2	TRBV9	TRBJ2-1	CASSDQGAPKRESYNEQFF	TGTGCCAGCAGCGATCAAGGAGCGCCGAAGCGGGAGTCCTACAATGAGCAGTTCTTC
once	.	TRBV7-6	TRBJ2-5	CASSPRLDQETQYF	TGTGCCAGCAGTCCCCGACTTGACCAAGAGACCCAGTACTTC
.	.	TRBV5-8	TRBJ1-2	CASSLLKTEANYGYTF	TGTGCCAGCAGCTTGCTCAAGACAGAAGCTAACTATGGCTACACCTTC
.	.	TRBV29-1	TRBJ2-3	CSVLDTLAEASTDTQYF	TGCAGCGTCCTAGACACTTTAGCGGAAGCTAGCACAGATACGCAGTATTTT
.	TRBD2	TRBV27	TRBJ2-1	CASSKRTSGNRDEQFF	TGTGCCAGCAGTAAAAGGACTAGCGGGAATAGGGATGAGCAGTTCTTC